This T cell receptor (beta chain) originates from a study of blood T cell repertoires in COVID-19. Across the whole study: Specimens from acute and convalescent COVID-19 originated in the United States, Italy and Spain. T cells, B-cell-depleted T cells, or PBMCs supplied cDNA or gDNA.

Using immunoSEQ multiplex PCR, the repertoire was profiled, and TCRdb retains in-frame clones only, with some absent. The sample yields around 63,000 clones, approximately 90% seen once. This CDR3 region has 18 residues. The ends lost 3 bases at V and 2 bases at J; junction bases unmatched: 13. The V gene's germline CDR1 is MNHEY and CDR2 SMNVEV (reference sequence). During active infection, Seattle patients enrolled and were then monitored through disease. The rearrangement uses TRBV27 and TRBJ2-1; the match to TRBD1 covers 7 bases. Sequencing was carried out using peripheral blood. The receptor was derived from a woman aged 60 to 75 with COVID-19, enrolled during active disease. CDR3 nucleotides: TGTGCCAGCAGTTTTTCCTTCATGGGACAGTTCCCCTACAATGAGCAGTTCTTC. As protein: CASSFSFMGQFPYNEQFF.